This T cell receptor (beta chain) is from a study of blood T cell repertoires in COVID-19. This CDR3 has 15 amino acids. Looked up from germline, CDR1 is MNHEY and CDR2 is SVGAGI. V lost 3 bases, J lost 7 bases, and 16 bases lay in between. Some clones are missing from TCRdb's copy, which holds only in-frame ones; the method was immunoSEQ multiplex PCR. The sample contains fewer than 650,000 clones, about 88% of which appear only once. The chain couples TRBV6-5 to TRBJ1-5; unclear D gene. Sequencing used peripheral blood. The TCR sequence derives from a woman aged 45-65 years with COVID-19, enrolled during active disease. The CDR3 spells CASSYFPEWEQPQHF. CDR3 DNA: TGTGCCAGCAGTTATTTCCCCGAATGGGAGCAGCCCCAGCATTTT.